This TCR beta chain was identified during a study of blood T cells in healthy people across ages. The study's findings and limits: Greater diversity and more naive CD4+ cells were seen in long-lived donors than in aged donors. Naive T cell percentage showed a strong correlation with TCR beta diversity.

Turning to this clonotype: Its antigen is currently unknown.

A J-beta primer mix and a sample-barcoded 5' primer were used in a second PCR of roughly 6 to 12 cycles. From the 5' RACE reads, TCRdb called clonotypes with MiXCR, one entry per CDR3 protein. The data contain hundreds of thousands of distinct CDR3 sequences, roughly 45% of them seen just once; the ten biggest clones take up around a fifth. Germline CDR1 and CDR2: ENHRY and SYGVKD. The CDR3 consists of 12 residues. Each of the donors had roughly 9.4 milliliters of peripheral blood drawn into EDTA-treated Vacutainer tubes. The sample taken for sequencing was blood. The V and J genes are TRBV10-3 and TRBJ2-5; tentatively, D is TRBD1 (5 bases). The J call may be mistaken, given a closer DNA end match to TRBJ2-7. This TCR was recovered from a woman aged 60-70 years in good health. The CDR3 loop reads CAISAGTYEQYF. CDR3 DNA sequence: TGTGCCATCTCGGCAGGGACCTACGAGCAGTACTTC.